What follows are 4 T cell receptor beta chains derived from one specimen sequenced in a study of blood T cells in healthy people across ages. The use of a sample-barcoded 5' primer and a J-beta primer mix characterized a second PCR of about 6 to 12 cycles. TCRdb fed the 5' RACE reads into MiXCR, producing one record per CDR3 protein. Among roughly 1,500,000 distinct CDR3 sequences listed, approximately 32% were seen once. The sequenced sample consisted of blood. The receptors here all came from a young woman in good health.

The chain employs TRBV20-1 and TRBJ2-7, with 13 nucleotides matching TRBD2. Trimming took 3 bases from V and 6 from J; bases not matched to a gene: 2. Looked up from germline, CDR1 is DFQATT and CDR2 is SNEGSKA (reference sequence). The CDR3 runs 13 residues. CDR3 sequence: CSARTSGRFEQYF. In nucleotides, the CDR3 is TGCAGTGCTAGGACTAGCGGGAGGTTCGAGCAGTACTTC.

In this sample, this clonotype turned up a few times. The chain employs TRBV6-1 and TRBJ2-3; TRBD2 is a possible D gene (7 bases). Trimming removed 2 bases at V and 5 bases at J, with 11 bases between. The CDR3 runs to 14 residues. Germline-derived CDR1 and CDR2 are MNHNS and SASEGT. CDR3 residues: CASSELRGGDTQYF. For the CDR3, the DNA is TGTGCCAGCAGTGAACTGAGGGGGGGAGATACGCAGTATTTT.

The gene calls are TRBV12-3 or TRBV12-4 and TRBJ2-5; D uncertain. Trimming cost V 4 bases and J 8 bases, with 23 bases left between them. CDR3 size: 16 residues. This CDR3 is CASSSYDPLFTETQYF. CDR3 sequence (DNA): TGTGCCAGCAGTTCCTATGACCCCCTTTTCACGGAAACCCAGTACTTC.

The chain is built from TRBV16 and TRBJ2-1; D is undetermined. Trimming cost V 6 bases and J 7 bases, with 19 bases left between them. CDR1 KGHSY and CDR2 FQNENV come from the germline V gene. The CDR3 consists of 15 residues. The CDR3 DNA follows: TGTGCCAGCAGTTATATTGGAACACTACAAAATGAGCAGTTCTTC. It translates to CASSYIGTLQNEQFF.